The 6 T cell receptor beta chains listed next were all sequenced from one sample in a study of T cell repertoires in cytomegalovirus infection. TCRdb recomputed calls from the reads with MiXCR, one row per CDR3 protein. This sample yields roughly 320,000 distinct CDR3 sequences, of which around 10% are seen a single time; approximately 2.3% belongs to the top ten. The material sequenced was PBMCs. The receptor source for this set is a human donor in good health (CMV status not recorded). Some clones in this sample may be carry-over from other donors' samples.

This clonotype occurred many times. As DNA, the CDR3 is TGCAGCGTGGCGGCGACAGGGGCGAACACAGATACGCAGTATTTT. Protein: CSVAATGANTDTQYF. The genes are TRBV29-1 and TRBJ2-3; 8 nucleotides align to TRBD1. CDR3 size: 15 residues. Germline V CDR1 and CDR2: SQVTM, ANQGSEA. Losses at the gene ends were 6 bases for V and 2 bases for J; bases not matched to a gene: 10.

This clonotype was counted only a few times. V gene TRBV5-1 combines with J gene TRBJ1-2; no clear D. The CDR3 extends over 13 amino acids. Germline-derived CDR1 and CDR2 are SGHRS and YFSETQ. Trimming left V 4 bases short and J 6 bases short, with 13 bases between. CDR3 nucleotide sequence: TGCGCCAGCAGCCTATGGCCTGGGGATGGCTACACCTTC. Translated, it gives CASSLWPGDGYTF.

This clonotype has a handful of counts. The V call is TRBV5-1, the J call TRBJ1-2, with 7 bases that match TRBD1. V lost 0 bases to trimming and J lost 7 bases; unmatched junction nucleotides: 6. The CDR3 covers 14 residues. CDR1 SGHRS and CDR2 YFSETQ come from the germline V gene. The CDR3 here is CASSLETGVAGYTF. CDR3 sequence (DNA): TGCGCCAGCAGCTTGGAAACAGGGGTAGCTGGCTACACCTTC.

This clonotype was counted at least ten times. The CDR3 DNA reads as TGTGCCAGCAGCTTAGAAGGTATCGGCGGAGTTTCTGGGGAGCTGTTTTTT. It specifies CASSLEGIGGVSGELFF. This chain uses TRBV7-8 with TRBJ2-2, with D unresolved. Germline V gene sequence: CDR1 SGHVS, CDR2 FQNEAQ. This CDR3 region has 17 residues. Between the trimmed V and J ends, which lost 1 base and 8 bases, there was a span of 20 bases.

This clonotype was seen ten or more times. The genes are TRBV20-1 and TRBJ2-7; maybe TRBD1 (6 bases). The CDR3 has 15 amino acids. Germline V CDR1 and CDR2: DFQATT, SNEGSKA (reference sequence). Trimming left V 0 bases short and J 4 bases short, with 16 bases between. The CDR3 reads CSARDLRTASYEQYV. CDR3 coding DNA: TGCAGTGCTAGAGATCTCCGGACAGCTTCATACGAGCAGTACGTC.

This clonotype was detected many times. The V call is TRBV7-2, the J call TRBJ2-5, with a possible D match to TRBD1 (8 bases). Germline values: CDR1 SGHTA, CDR2 FQGNSA. The V end was cut by 4 bases, the J end by 7 bases, with 16 bases between. The CDR3 is made up of 14 amino acids. The CDR3 spells CASSSVTGEGTQYF. The CDR3 nucleotides are TGTGCCAGCAGCTCCGTGACAGGGGAGGGGACCCAGTACTTC.